The next 31 T cell receptor beta chains were all read from a single sample in a study of blood T cell repertoires in COVID-19. The protocol was immunoSEQ multiplex PCR, while the TCRdb copy is restricted to in-frame clones and leaves out a portion. The profile shows hundreds of thousands of clones, 86% of them singletons. The sequenced material came from PBMCs or T cells enriched from blood (not recorded which). The source is a woman between 50 and 59 years old who had recovered from COVID-19.

The chain combines TRBV7-9 with TRBJ2-2, with D uncertain. The CDR3 is 14 residues long. Looked up from germline, CDR1 is SEHNR and CDR2 is FQNEAQ (reference sequence). V lost 1 base and J 7 bases, leaving 10 bases between the germline ends. The CDR3 DNA is TGTGCCAGCAGCTTAGTCAGCCAGGTCGGGGAGCTGTTTTTT. This encodes CASSLVSQVGELFF.

The V gene is TRBV3-1 (or the pseudogene TRBV3-2), the J gene TRBJ1-6, with TRBD1 as a possible D gene (5 bases). Deletions cut 0 bases from V and 12 bases from J, with 12 bases between. Germline V gene data show CDR1 as LGHDT and CDR2 as YNNKEL (reference sequence). This CDR3 is 14 amino acids long. CDR3 DNA: TGTGCCAGCAGCCAAGAGTCCAGGGTGAAACCCCTCCACTTT. Its protein is CASSQESRVKPLHF.

On this clone itself: Different DNA sequences within this sample yield the same CDR3. The CDR3 is CASSRQGGNQPQHF. The CDR3 bases are TGTGCCAGCAGTCGACAGGGTGGCAATCAGCCCCAGCATTTT. The chain couples TRBV6-5 to TRBJ1-5, with TRBD1 identical over 7 bases. CDR3 length: 14 amino acids. Germline V gene data show CDR1 as MNHEY and CDR2 as SVGAGI. V was clipped by 5 bases and J by 2 bases; unmatched bases: 3.

The CDR3 DNA reads TGTGCCAGCAGCTTAGGAAGAGGCGAGCAGTACTTC. Amino acids: CASSLGRGEQYF. V and J are TRBV7-9 and TRBJ2-7; no clear D gene. Germline assignment: CDR1 SEHNR and CDR2 FQNEAQ (reference sequence). V lost 1 base to trimming and J lost 6 bases, with 7 bases between them. The CDR3 is made up of 12 amino acids.

The V call is TRBV5-1, the J call TRBJ1-6; 8 nucleotides agree with TRBD1. This CDR3 comprises 16 residues. Trimming took 0 bases from V and 7 from J; bases not matched to a gene: 6. Germline CDR1 reads SGHRS; CDR2 reads YFSETQ. The CDR3 sequence: CASSLAGTGQNSPLHF. The CDR3 DNA follows: TGCGCCAGCAGCTTGGCGGGGACAGGCCAAAATTCACCCCTCCACTTT.

The chain has TRBV5-1 and TRBJ1-1; TRBD1 is a possible D gene (6 bases). Trimming stripped 3 bases from V and 1 base from J, with 13 bases between. Germline assignment: CDR1 SGHRS and CDR2 YFSETQ. This CDR3 region has 15 residues. The CDR3 loop is CASSWGQGRNTEAFF. The CDR3 DNA reads as TGCGCCAGCAGCTGGGGCCAGGGGCGGAACACTGAAGCTTTCTTT.

The chain recombines TRBV6-2 or TRBV6-3 with TRBJ1-5; 9 bases match TRBD1. V lost 5 bases, J lost 2 bases, and 10 bases stayed unmatched. Germline-derived CDR1 and CDR2 are MNHEY and SVGEGT. This CDR3 is built from 17 residues. CDR3 sequence reads: CASSPWTGVGGNQPQHF. As DNA, the CDR3 is TGTGCCAGCAGTCCATGGACAGGGGTCGGCGGCAATCAGCCCCAGCATTTT.

The gene calls are TRBV6-1 and TRBJ1-5, with a tentative D call TRBD1 (5 bases). Between the trimmed V and J ends, which lost 1 base and 3 bases, there was a span of 10 bases. The CDR3 has 15 amino acids. Germline V gene data show CDR1 as MNHNS and CDR2 as SASEGT. CDR3 loop: CASSEGTGVNQPQHF. The CDR3 bases are TGTGCCAGCAGTGAAGGAACGGGGGTCAATCAGCCCCAGCATTTT.

V is TRBV9 and J is TRBJ2-1; no clear D gene. V dropped 2 bases and J dropped 10 bases, with 7 bases sitting between them. This CDR3 contains 11 residues. Germline CDR1 SGDLS, CDR2 YYNGEE. CDR3 in amino acids: CASSVVGEQFF. The CDR3, as DNA: TGTGCCAGCAGCGTTGTCGGGGAGCAGTTCTTC.

The genes are TRBV15 and TRBJ1-5; 7 bases agree with TRBD1. The CDR3 runs 15 residues. Trimming cost V 2 bases and J 1 base; bases outside gene matches: 2. The germline CDR1 and CDR2 sequences are LNHNV and YYDKDF (reference sequence). Written as DNA, the CDR3 is TGTGCCACCAGCAGACAGGGGGTGAGCAATCAGCCCCAGCATTTT. This translates into CATSRQGVSNQPQHF.

In this sample, this clone turned up a few times. Other DNA variants within this sample encode the same CDR3. This chain joins TRBV9 and TRBJ1-6, with D hard to call. The CDR3 consists of 15 residues. The V gene lost 2 bases and the J gene lost 0 bases, with 6 bases spanning the gap. Germline lookup yields CDR1 SGDLS and CDR2 YYNGEE. The CDR3 reads CASSVGSSYNSPLHF. In DNA, the CDR3 is TGTGCCAGCAGCGTGGGGAGCTCCTATAATTCACCCCTCCACTTT.

This clone was found once. This chain joins TRBV30 and TRBJ1-2; maybe TRBD1 (6 bases). Germline V gives CDR1 GTSNPN, CDR2 SVGIG (reference sequence). V lost 5 bases and J 4 bases, leaving 17 bases between the germline ends. The CDR3 totals 14 residues. CDR3 protein: CAWVQGQPSYGYTF. The CDR3, as DNA: TGTGCCTGGGTTCAGGGGCAGCCTAGCTATGGCTACACCTTC.

The chain combines TRBV28 with TRBJ2-7; D possibly corresponds to TRBD2 (5 bases). Deletions cut 3 bases from V and 0 bases from J, with 12 bases between. There are 15 residues in the CDR3. Germline CDR1 and CDR2: MDHEN and SYDVKM. Here the CDR3 reads CASSFGGPSSYEQYF. The CDR3 coding sequence is TGTGCCAGCAGTTTCGGCGGGCCTAGCTCCTACGAGCAGTACTTC.

The V and J genes are TRBV4-3 and TRBJ2-2; D is uncertain. V lost 0 bases, J lost 5 bases, and 7 bases lay in between. The CDR3 totals 14 residues. Germline V gene data show CDR1 as LGHNA and CDR2 as YSLEER. Written as DNA, the CDR3 is TGCGCCAGCAGCCAAGATAGATGGACCGGGGAGCTGTTTTTT. This sequence encodes CASSQDRWTGELFF.

The chain uses TRBV12-3 or TRBV12-4 and TRBJ1-2, with unresolved D. The CDR3 length is 13 residues. The ends were cut back, 4 bases at V and 4 bases at J, with 10 bases in the middle. In DNA, the CDR3 is TGTGCCAGCAGTTCCGCCGGTATCTATGGCTACACCTTC. It translates to CASSSAGIYGYTF.

V usage is TRBV11-1 and J usage is TRBJ1-1; a weak D match, TRBD1 (5 bases). Trimming took off 4 bases at V and 0 bases at J, with 9 bases between the two ends. Germline lookup yields CDR1 SGHAT and CDR2 FQDESV (reference sequence). The CDR3 is made up of 14 amino acids. The CDR3 sequence: CASSYSTVNTEAFF. The CDR3 DNA sequence: TGTGCCAGCAGCTATTCGACAGTGAACACTGAAGCTTTCTTT.

The chain carries TRBV27 and TRBJ2-5, with D possibly TRBD2 on 5 matching bases. Per the germline V gene, CDR1 is MNHEY and CDR2 is SMNVEV (reference sequence). This CDR3 is 17 amino acids long. Trimming cost V 9 bases and J 3 bases, with 26 bases left between them. CDR3 region: CARKFYPRALPEETQYF. CDR3 DNA: TGTGCCAGAAAATTTTACCCGAGGGCCCTCCCAGAAGAGACCCAGTACTTC.

J is TRBJ1-5 and V is TRBV7-2; the match to TRBD1 covers 9 bases. The ends lost 4 bases at V and 5 bases at J; junction bases unmatched: 6. Germline values: CDR1 SGHTA, CDR2 FQGNSA. The CDR3 loop spans 15 amino acids. In DNA, the CDR3 is TGTGCCAGCAGCTCCGGGACAGGGCGTTATCAGCCCCAGCATTTT. Translation: CASSSGTGRYQPQHF.

The chain is built from TRBV6-2 or TRBV6-3 and TRBJ1-2, with TRBD1 identical over 7 bases. This CDR3 is 14 amino acids long. V lost 0 bases to trimming and J lost 3 bases; unmatched junction nucleotides: 1. The germline gives CDR1 MNHEY, CDR2 SVGEGT. The CDR3 protein is CASSYSTGYYGYTF. The CDR3 nucleotides are TGTGCCAGCAGTTACTCGACAGGGTACTATGGCTACACCTTC.

V is TRBV13 and J is TRBJ2-1; 9 bases line up with TRBD2. Trimming took 5 bases from V and 4 from J; bases not matched to a gene: 12. This CDR3 is built from 17 residues. From germline, CDR1 is PRHDT and CDR2 FYEKMQ (reference sequence). The CDR3 sequence is CASSRVIAGEMYNEQFF. CDR3 DNA: TGTGCCAGCAGCCGAGTCATAGCGGGAGAGATGTACAATGAGCAGTTCTTC.

The chain has TRBV19 and TRBJ1-1, with 7 bases lining up with TRBD1. V trimming: 3 bases; J trimming: 1 base; junction bases outside the gene matches: 5. Germline-derived CDR1 and CDR2 are LNHDA and SQIVND (reference sequence). This CDR3 has 15 amino acids. The CDR3: CASSIQGVPNTEAFF. The DNA of the CDR3 is TGTGCCAGTAGTATTCAGGGGGTGCCGAACACTGAAGCTTTCTTT.

This clone was picked up one time. The chain joins TRBV28 to TRBJ1-2; D is possibly TRBD1 (5 bases). Trimming shortened V by 1 base and J by 7 bases, and 16 bases separated the two germline ends. CDR3 size: 15 residues. Germline V gives CDR1 MDHEN, CDR2 SYDVKM. The CDR3 nucleotides read TGTGCCAGCAGTTTATTTCCCCAGGGTAGACTTGGCTACACCTTC. It specifies CASSLFPQGRLGYTF.

This sequence joins TRBV11-1 and TRBJ2-5, with 11 bases fitting TRBD1. This CDR3 contains 16 residues. The germline V gene has CDR1 SGHAT and CDR2 FQDESV (reference sequence). Trimming at V came to 5 bases and at J to 2 bases, leaving 7 bases not matched to a gene. CDR3 amino acids: CASSLPGQGVQETQYF. CDR3 DNA: TGTGCCAGCAGCCTCCCGGGACAGGGGGTTCAAGAGACCCAGTACTTC.

The table lists this clone with a count of one. J is TRBJ1-2 and V is TRBV15; TRBD1 is a possible D gene (5 bases). CDR1 and CDR2 (germline): LNHNV, YYDKDF (reference sequence). Trimming pared 0 bases from V and 0 bases from J, leaving 17 bases between. The CDR3 is made up of 18 amino acids. CDR3 residues: CATSRDGASDPSNYGYTF. The CDR3 DNA reads as TGTGCCACCAGCAGAGATGGGGCCTCTGACCCGTCTAACTATGGCTACACCTTC. The whole variable domain, remainder taken from reference TRBV15 and TRBJ1-2, is DAMVIQNPRYQVTQFGKPVTLSCSQTLNHNVMYWYQQKSSQAPKLLFHYYDKDFNNEADTPDNFQSRRPNTSFCFLDIRSPGLGDTAMYLCATSRDGASDPSNYGYTFGSGTRLTVV.

The J gene is TRBJ2-2, the V gene TRBV5-5; 11 bases map to TRBD2. The junction had 5 bases not matched to a gene; V was cut back by 0 bases and J by 4 bases. Per the germline V gene, CDR1 is SGHKS and CDR2 is YYEKEE (reference sequence). The length of the CDR3 is 17 residues. As DNA, the CDR3 is TGTGCCAGCAGCTTGGGACTAGCGGGATGGGGCACCGGGGAGCTGTTTTTT. Amino acids: CASSLGLAGWGTGELFF.

The count of this clone is one. The V call is TRBV5-1, the J call TRBJ1-2, with TRBD1 as a possible D gene (6 bases). Germline CDR1 and CDR2: SGHRS and YFSETQ. Trimming pared 4 bases from V and 8 bases from J, leaving 15 bases between. The CDR3 spans 13 residues. The CDR3 spells CASSHEQGYGYTF. The CDR3 DNA sequence: TGCGCCAGCAGCCACGAACAGGGATACGGCTACACCTTC.

The genes are TRBV9 and TRBJ2-7, with D tentatively TRBD2 (5 bases). Germline V gene data show CDR1 as SGDLS and CDR2 as YYNGEE. V dropped 2 bases and J dropped 2 bases, with 8 bases sitting between them. The CDR3 runs 13 residues. In DNA, the CDR3 is TGTGCCAGCAGCGTCGGGATCGCCTACGAGCAGTACTTC. Residues: CASSVGIAYEQYF.

V is TRBV19 and J is TRBJ1-1; D is uncertain. V was shortened by 8 bases and J by 0 bases, with 22 bases between the two germline ends. The CDR3 totals 17 residues. The germline V gene encodes CDR1 LNHDA and CDR2 SQIVND (reference sequence). CDR3 protein: CASHMLGGGFVNTEAFF. The CDR3 nucleotides are TGTGCCAGTCATATGTTAGGAGGAGGATTTGTGAACACTGAAGCTTTCTTT.

This chain connects TRBV5-1 to TRBJ1-1; D call uncertain. This CDR3 spans 15 amino acids. CDR1 is SGHRS, CDR2 YFSETQ, per germline. Trimming stripped 0 bases from V and 1 base from J, with 10 bases between. CDR3 bases: TGCGCCAGCAGCTTGGCCGTGAGCGGGAACACTGAAGCTTTCTTT. Its protein is CASSLAVSGNTEAFF. Full variable domain (remainder filled in from reference TRBV5-1 and TRBJ1-1): KAGVTQTPRYLIKTRGQQVTLSCSPISGHRSVSWYQQTPGQGLQFLFEYFSETQRNKGNFPGRFSGRQFSNSRSEMNVSTLELGDSALYLCASSLAVSGNTEAFFGQGTRLTVV.

The chain has TRBV14 and TRBJ1-2; D is uncertain. The V and J ends lost 0 bases and 2 bases respectively, with 16 bases between them. The CDR3 sequence is 17 residues long. Per germline, CDR1 SGHDN and CDR2 FVKESK. The CDR3 DNA sequence: TGTGCCAGCAGCCAAGAGCGACTCTTACAAGACAACTATGGCTACACCTTC. Its translation is CASSQERLLQDNYGYTF.

The chain carries TRBV7-9 and TRBJ1-2; possibly TRBD1 for D (6 bases). The CDR3 runs to 16 residues. In germline, CDR1 is SEHNR, CDR2 FQNEAQ (reference sequence). The V gene lost 5 bases and the J gene lost 8 bases, with 24 bases spanning the gap. The CDR3 DNA reads as TGTGCCAGCAGCGAGACCAGGGGAAAGGCCGCAAAGGGCTACACCTTC. It specifies CASSETRGKAAKGYTF.